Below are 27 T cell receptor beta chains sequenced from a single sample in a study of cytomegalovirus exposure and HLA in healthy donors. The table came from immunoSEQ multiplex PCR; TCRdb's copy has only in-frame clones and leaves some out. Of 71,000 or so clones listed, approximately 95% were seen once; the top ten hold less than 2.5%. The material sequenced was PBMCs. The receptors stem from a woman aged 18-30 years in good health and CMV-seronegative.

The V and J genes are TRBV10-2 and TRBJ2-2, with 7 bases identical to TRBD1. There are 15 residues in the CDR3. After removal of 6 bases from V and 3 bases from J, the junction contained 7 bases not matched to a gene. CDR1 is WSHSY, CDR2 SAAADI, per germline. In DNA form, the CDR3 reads TGCGCCAGCAGATTAAGGGGGCCGGACACCGGGGAGCTGTTTTTT. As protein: CASRLRGPDTGELFF.

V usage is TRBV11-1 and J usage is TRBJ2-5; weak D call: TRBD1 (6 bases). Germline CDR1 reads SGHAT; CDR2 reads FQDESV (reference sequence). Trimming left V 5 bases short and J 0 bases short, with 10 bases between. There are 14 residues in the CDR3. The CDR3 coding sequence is TGTGCCAGCAGCAAACAGGGTTACCAAGAGACCCAGTACTTC. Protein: CASSKQGYQETQYF.

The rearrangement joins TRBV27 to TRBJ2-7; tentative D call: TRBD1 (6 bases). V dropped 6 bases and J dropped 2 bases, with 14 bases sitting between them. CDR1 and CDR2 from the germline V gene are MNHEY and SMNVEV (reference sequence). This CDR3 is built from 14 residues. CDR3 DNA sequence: TGTGCCAGCAGCCCGACAGGCCTCACCTACGAGCAGTACTTC. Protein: CASSPTGLTYEQYF.

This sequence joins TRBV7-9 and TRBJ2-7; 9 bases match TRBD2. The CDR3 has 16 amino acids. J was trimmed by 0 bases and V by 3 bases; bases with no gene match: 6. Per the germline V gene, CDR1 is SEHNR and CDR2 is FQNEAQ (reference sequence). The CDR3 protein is CASSLGGGLASYEQYF. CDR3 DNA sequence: TGTGCCAGCAGCTTGGGTGGGGGACTAGCCTCCTACGAGCAGTACTTC.

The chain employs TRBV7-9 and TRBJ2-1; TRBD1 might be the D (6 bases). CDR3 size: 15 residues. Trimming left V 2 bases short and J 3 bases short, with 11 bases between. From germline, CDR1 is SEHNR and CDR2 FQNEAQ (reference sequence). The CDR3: CASSLTQGYYNEQFF. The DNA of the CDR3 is TGTGCCAGCAGCTTAACTCAGGGGTACTACAATGAGCAGTTCTTC.

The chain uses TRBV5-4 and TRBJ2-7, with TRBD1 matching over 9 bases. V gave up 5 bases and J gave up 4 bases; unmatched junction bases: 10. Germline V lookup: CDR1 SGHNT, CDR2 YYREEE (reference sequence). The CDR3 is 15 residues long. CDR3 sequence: CASRPNPGQGYEQYF. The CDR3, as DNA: TGTGCCAGCAGACCAAATCCGGGACAGGGTTACGAGCAGTACTTC.

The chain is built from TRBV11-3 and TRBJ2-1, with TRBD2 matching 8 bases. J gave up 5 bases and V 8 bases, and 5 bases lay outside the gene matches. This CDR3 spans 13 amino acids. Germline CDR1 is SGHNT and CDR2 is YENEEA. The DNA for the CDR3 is TGTGCCAGCCGGGGGGGAGGCGACAATGAGCAGTTCTTC. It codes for CASRGGGDNEQFF.

The CDR3 here is CASSSQGAREQYF. The CDR3, as DNA: TGTGCCAGCAGTTCGCAGGGGGCCCGCGAGCAGTACTTC. V is TRBV6-5 and J is TRBJ2-7, with 8 bases that match TRBD1. Trimming at V came to 4 bases and at J to 6 bases, leaving 5 bases not matched to a gene. The CDR3 has 13 amino acids. CDR1 MNHEY and CDR2 SVGAGI come from the germline V gene.

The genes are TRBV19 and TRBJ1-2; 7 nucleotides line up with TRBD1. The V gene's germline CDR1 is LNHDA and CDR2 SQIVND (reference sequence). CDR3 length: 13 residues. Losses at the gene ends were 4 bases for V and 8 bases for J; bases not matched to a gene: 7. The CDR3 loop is CASSTTGMGGYTF. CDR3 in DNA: TGTGCCAGTAGTACGACAGGGATGGGCGGCTACACCTTC.

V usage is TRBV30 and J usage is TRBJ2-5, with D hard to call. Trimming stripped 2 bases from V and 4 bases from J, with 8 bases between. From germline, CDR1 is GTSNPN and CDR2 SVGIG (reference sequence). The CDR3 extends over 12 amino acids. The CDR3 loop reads CAWSFLRETQYF. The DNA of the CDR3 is TGTGCCTGGAGTTTCCTCAGAGAGACCCAGTACTTC.

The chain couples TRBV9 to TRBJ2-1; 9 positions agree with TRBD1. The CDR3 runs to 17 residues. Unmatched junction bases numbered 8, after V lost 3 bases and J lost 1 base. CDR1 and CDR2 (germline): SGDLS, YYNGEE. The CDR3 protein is CASSADRGGTSYNEQFF. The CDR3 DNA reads TGTGCCAGCAGCGCGGACAGGGGAGGGACGTCCTACAATGAGCAGTTCTTC.

CDR3 in DNA: TGTGCCAGCAGCGGGGGACAGGGGTTCTCCTACGAGCAGTACTTC. Encoded protein: CASSGGQGFSYEQYF. V usage is TRBV5-5 and J usage is TRBJ2-7; 10 positions agree with TRBD1. The CDR3 loop spans 15 amino acids. The V segment lost 4 bases and the J segment 0 bases; nucleotides outside the gene matches: 4. Germline V gene data show CDR1 as SGHKS and CDR2 as YYEKEE (reference sequence).

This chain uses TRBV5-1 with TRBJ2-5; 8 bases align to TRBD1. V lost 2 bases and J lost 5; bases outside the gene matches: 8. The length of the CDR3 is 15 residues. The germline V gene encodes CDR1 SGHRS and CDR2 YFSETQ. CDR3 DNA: TGCGCCAGCAGCTTAGGACAGGGATGGGCTGAGACCCAGTACTTC. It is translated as CASSLGQGWAETQYF.

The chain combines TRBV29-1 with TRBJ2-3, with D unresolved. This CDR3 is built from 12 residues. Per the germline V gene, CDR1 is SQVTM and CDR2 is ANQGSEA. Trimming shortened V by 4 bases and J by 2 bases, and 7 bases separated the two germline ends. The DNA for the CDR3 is TGCAGCGTTGCCCCACACACAGATACGCAGTATTTT. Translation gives CSVAPHTDTQYF.

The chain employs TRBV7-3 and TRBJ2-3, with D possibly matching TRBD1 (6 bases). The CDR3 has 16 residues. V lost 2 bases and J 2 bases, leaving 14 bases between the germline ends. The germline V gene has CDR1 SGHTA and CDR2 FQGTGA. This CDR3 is CASSLGPDRDTDTQYF. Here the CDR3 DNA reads TGTGCCAGCAGCTTAGGGCCGGACAGAGACACAGATACGCAGTATTTT.

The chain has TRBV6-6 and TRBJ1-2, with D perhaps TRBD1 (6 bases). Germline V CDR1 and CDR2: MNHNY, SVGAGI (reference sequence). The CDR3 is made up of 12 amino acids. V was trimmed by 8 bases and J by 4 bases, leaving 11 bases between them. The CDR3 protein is CASETGLYGYTF. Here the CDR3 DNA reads TGTGCCAGCGAGACAGGCCTCTATGGCTACACCTTC.

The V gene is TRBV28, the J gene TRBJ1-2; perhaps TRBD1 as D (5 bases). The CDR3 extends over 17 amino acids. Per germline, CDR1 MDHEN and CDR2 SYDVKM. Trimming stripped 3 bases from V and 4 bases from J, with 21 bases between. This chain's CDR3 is CASSLRQGGFSAYGYTF. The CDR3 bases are TGTGCCAGCAGTTTGAGGCAGGGTGGCTTTTCAGCCTATGGCTACACCTTC.

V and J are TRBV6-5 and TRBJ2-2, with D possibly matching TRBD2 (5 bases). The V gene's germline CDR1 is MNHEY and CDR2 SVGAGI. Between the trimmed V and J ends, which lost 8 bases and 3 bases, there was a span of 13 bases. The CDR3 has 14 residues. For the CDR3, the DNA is TGTGCCAGCTCTAGCCGCAGATACACCGGGGAGCTGTTTTTT. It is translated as CASSSRRYTGELFF.

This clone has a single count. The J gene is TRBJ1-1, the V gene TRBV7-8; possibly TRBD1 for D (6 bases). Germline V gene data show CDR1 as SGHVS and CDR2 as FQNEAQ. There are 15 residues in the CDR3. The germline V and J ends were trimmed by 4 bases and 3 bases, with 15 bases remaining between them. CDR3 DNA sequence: TGTGCCAGCAGCTCCAGGGGCACTTTCGACACTGAAGCTTTCTTT. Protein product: CASSSRGTFDTEAFF. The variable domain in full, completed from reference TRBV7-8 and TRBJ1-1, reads GAGVSQSPRYKVAKRGQDVALRCDPISGHVSLFWYQQALGQGPEFLTYFQNEAQLDKSGLPSDRFFAERPEGSVSTLKIQRTQQEDSAVYLCASSSRGTFDTEAFFGQGTRLTVV.

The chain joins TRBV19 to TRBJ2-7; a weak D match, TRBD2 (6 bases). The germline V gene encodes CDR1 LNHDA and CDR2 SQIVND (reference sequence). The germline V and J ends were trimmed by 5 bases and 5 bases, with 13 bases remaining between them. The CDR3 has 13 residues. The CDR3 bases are TGTGCCAGTAGTTGGGGGACTGATAACGAGCAGTACTTC. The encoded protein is CASSWGTDNEQYF.

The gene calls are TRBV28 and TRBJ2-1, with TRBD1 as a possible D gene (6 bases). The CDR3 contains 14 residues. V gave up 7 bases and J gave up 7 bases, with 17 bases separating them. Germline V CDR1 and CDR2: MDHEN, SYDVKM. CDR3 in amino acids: CASTQQLRGNEQFF. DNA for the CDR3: TGTGCCAGCACCCAACAATTAAGGGGGAATGAGCAGTTCTTC. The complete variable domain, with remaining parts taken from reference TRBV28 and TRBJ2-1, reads DVKVTQSSRYLVKRTGEKVFLECVQDMDHENMFWYRQDPGLGLRLIYFSYDVKMKEKGDIPEGYSVSREKKERFSLILESASTNQTSMYLCASTQQLRGNEQFFGPGTRLTVL.

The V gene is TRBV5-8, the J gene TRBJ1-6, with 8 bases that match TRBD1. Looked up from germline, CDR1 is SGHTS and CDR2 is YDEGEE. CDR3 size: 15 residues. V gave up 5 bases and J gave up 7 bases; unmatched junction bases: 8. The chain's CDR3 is CASRVGQGFNSPLHF. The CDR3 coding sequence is TGTGCCAGCAGGGTCGGACAGGGCTTCAATTCACCCCTCCACTTT.

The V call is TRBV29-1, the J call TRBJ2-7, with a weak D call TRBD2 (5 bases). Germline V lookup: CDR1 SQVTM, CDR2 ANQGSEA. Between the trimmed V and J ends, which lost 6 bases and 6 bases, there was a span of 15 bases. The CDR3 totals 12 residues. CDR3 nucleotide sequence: TGCAGCGTGTGGCAGGCGGGTGGCGAGCAGTACTTC. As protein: CSVWQAGGEQYF.

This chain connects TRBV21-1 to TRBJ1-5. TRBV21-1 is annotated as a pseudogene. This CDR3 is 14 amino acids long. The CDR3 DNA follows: TGTGCCAGCGGGTGGAGACTTAGCAATCAGCCCCAGCATTTT. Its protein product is CASGWRLSNQPQHF.

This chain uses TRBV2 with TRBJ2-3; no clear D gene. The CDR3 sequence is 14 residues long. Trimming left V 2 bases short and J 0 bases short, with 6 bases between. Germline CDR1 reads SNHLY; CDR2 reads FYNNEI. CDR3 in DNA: TGTGCCAGCAGTGAACTAGACAGCACAGATACGCAGTATTTT. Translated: CASSELDSTDTQYF.

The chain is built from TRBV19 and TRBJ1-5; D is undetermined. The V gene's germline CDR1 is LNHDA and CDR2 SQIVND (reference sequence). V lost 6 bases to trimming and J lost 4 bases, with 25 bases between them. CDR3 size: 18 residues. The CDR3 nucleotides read TGTGCCAGTAGCGACCTCCGGGCAGGCCGAAGGGAGAATCAGCCCCAGCATTTT. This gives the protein CASSDLRAGRRENQPQHF.

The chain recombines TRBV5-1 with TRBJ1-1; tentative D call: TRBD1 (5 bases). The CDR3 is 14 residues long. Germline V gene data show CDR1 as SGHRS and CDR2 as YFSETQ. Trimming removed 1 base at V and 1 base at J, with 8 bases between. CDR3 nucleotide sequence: TGCGCCAGCAGCTTGAAGGGGTGGAACACTGAAGCTTTCTTT. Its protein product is CASSLKGWNTEAFF.